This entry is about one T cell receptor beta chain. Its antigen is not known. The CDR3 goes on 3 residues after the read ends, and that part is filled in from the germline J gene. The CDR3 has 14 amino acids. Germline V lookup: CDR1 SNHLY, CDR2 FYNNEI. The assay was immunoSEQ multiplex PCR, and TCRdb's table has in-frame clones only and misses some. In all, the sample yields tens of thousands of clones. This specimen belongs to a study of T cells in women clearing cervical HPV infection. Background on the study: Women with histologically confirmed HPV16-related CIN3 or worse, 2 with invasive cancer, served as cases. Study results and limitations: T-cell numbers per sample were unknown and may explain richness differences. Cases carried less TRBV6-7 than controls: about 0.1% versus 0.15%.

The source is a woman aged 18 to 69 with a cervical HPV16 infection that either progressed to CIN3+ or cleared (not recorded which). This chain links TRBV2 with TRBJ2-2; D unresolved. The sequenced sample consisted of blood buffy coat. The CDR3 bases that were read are TGTGCCAGCAGTGAACAGGCACTTCCTGAAAAG. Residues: CASSEQALPEK. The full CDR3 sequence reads CASSEQALPEKLFF.